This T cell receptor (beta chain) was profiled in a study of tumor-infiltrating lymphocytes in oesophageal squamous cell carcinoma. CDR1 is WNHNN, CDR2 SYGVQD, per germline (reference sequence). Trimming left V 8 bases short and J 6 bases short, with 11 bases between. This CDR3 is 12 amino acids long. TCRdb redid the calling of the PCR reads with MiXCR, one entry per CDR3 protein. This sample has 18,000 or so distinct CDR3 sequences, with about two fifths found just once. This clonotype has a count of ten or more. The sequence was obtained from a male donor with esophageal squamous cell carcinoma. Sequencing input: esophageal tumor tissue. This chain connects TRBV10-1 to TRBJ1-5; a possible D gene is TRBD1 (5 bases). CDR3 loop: CASPEGFQPQHF. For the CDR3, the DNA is TGCGCCAGCCCCGAGGGGTTTCAGCCCCAGCATTTT.